The sequence of this T cell receptor beta chain was determined in a study of T cell responses to AZD1222 COVID-19 vaccine. Sequenced by immunoSEQ multiplex PCR; TCRdb stores in-frame clones only, minus some. The table records some 180,000 clones, about 91% of them present only once. Germline CDR1 is LNHNV and CDR2 is YYDKDF (reference sequence). The CDR3 has 13 amino acids. The J segment lost 2 bases and the V segment lost 9 bases, leaving 6 bases of the junction unmatched. This rearrangement joins TRBV15 to TRBJ2-5; 7 bases align to TRBD1. This clonotype was obtained from an adult in good health. The sequences come from peripheral blood, collected on day 0 of AZD1222 vaccination. Written as DNA, the CDR3 is TGTGCCACGAGGGGGCTAGATCAAGAGACCCAGTACTTC. It codes for CATRGLDQETQYF.